This note documents a single TCR beta chain sequence. Its antigen is not identified. The CDR3 extends over 17 amino acids. After removal of 0 bases from V and 2 bases from J, the junction contained 2 bases not matched to a gene. In germline, CDR1 is KGHSH, CDR2 LQKENI. The data were obtained in a study of OX40 agonist ivuxolimab in advanced cancers. Findings and limits, study-wide: On average, CD8+ T cells showed a greater number of expanded clones than CD4+. Dosing at 0.1 to 3.0 mg/kg was accompanied by clonal expansion of CD4+ and CD8+ blood T cells by week 6.

Clones were sequenced by immunoSEQ multiplex PCR, and TCRdb holds only the in-frame ones, with some missing. The sample lists roughly 46,000 clones, over 75% occurring once. Sequenced material: CD4+ or CD8+ T cells sorted from blood, taken in a trial of the OX40 agonist ivuxolimab. The rearrangement joins TRBV18 to TRBJ2-5; 14 bases align to TRBD2. The origin of this receptor is an adult with an advanced solid tumor such as melanoma, head and neck, liver or kidney cancer. CDR3 DNA: TGTGCCAGCTCACCACCTGGACTAGCGGGGGGACAAGAGACCCAGTACTTC. Translation: CASSPPGLAGGQETQYF.